This passage covers 13 T cell receptor beta chains from one sample sequenced in a study of radiotherapy plus CTLA-4 blockade in lung cancer. Using immunoSEQ multiplex PCR, the repertoire was profiled, and TCRdb retains in-frame clones only, with some absent. The table has tens of thousands of clones, 86% seen once. The starting material was peripheral blood, obtained from a patient treated with radiotherapy plus ipilimumab. Every receptor here comes from a human donor with non-small cell lung cancer who had a partial response to radiotherapy plus ipilimumab.

This chain links TRBV2 with TRBJ1-2; a weak D match, TRBD1 (5 bases). This CDR3 is 11 amino acids long. Germline V gene data show CDR1 as SNHLY and CDR2 as FYNNEI. Between the trimmed V and J ends, which lost 9 bases and 8 bases, there was a span of 13 bases. This CDR3 is CASNYQGGYTF. In DNA, the CDR3 is TGTGCCAGTAACTACCAGGGCGGCTACACCTTC.

A single count supports this clone. V is TRBV7-2 and J is TRBJ2-1, with D perhaps matching TRBD2 (6 bases). CDR1 and CDR2 (germline): SGHTA, FQGNSA. The CDR3 has 15 residues. The V gene lost 6 bases and the J gene lost 4 bases, with 16 bases spanning the gap. CDR3 sequence: CASRIRDSGYNEQFF. CDR3 DNA: TGTGCCAGCAGGATCCGGGACTCCGGATACAATGAGCAGTTCTTC.

This clone was counted a single time. The V call is TRBV19, the J call TRBJ1-1; 8 nucleotides line up with TRBD1. The length of the CDR3 is 16 residues. Germline V gives CDR1 LNHDA, CDR2 SQIVND (reference sequence). V was pared by 1 base and J by 1 base, with 5 bases of the junction left unmatched. The CDR3 sequence: CASSIGTGIWNTEAFF. CDR3 in DNA: TGTGCCAGTAGTATAGGGACAGGGATATGGAACACTGAAGCTTTCTTT. Based on the CDR3 plus reference TRBV19 and TRBJ1-1, the full variable domain is DGGITQSPKYLFRKEGQNVTLSCEQNLNHDAMYWYRQDPGQGLRLIYYSQIVNDFQKGDIAEGYSVSREKKESFPLTVTSAQKNPTAFYLCASSIGTGIWNTEAFFGQGTRLTVV.

The chain joins TRBV27 to TRBJ2-2, with TRBD1 identical over 8 bases. Germline loops: CDR1 MNHEY, CDR2 SMNVEV (reference sequence). The CDR3 extends over 17 amino acids. V dropped 5 bases and J dropped 2; count of bases not matched to a gene: 10. The CDR3 bases are TGTGCCAGCAGTCCCCCATCCGGACAGGGCAACACCGGGGAGCTGTTTTTT. This gives the protein CASSPPSGQGNTGELFF.

This clone was detected only once. This rearrangement joins TRBV19 to TRBJ1-1, with no clear D. CDR1 LNHDA and CDR2 SQIVND come from the germline V gene (reference sequence). This CDR3 spans 15 amino acids. V gave up 2 bases and J gave up 8 bases, with 18 bases separating them. The CDR3 here is CASSIRTSMPSEAFF. As DNA, the CDR3 is TGTGCCAGTAGTATAAGGACCTCTATGCCTAGCGAAGCTTTCTTT.

The rearrangement links TRBV5-1 to TRBJ1-1, with D perhaps matching TRBD1 (5 bases). The germline V gene has CDR1 SGHRS and CDR2 YFSETQ. Trimming left V 4 bases short and J 5 bases short, with 12 bases between. This CDR3 comprises 13 residues. The CDR3 here is CASSQGEATEAFF. CDR3 DNA sequence: TGCGCCAGCAGCCAAGGGGAGGCTACTGAAGCTTTCTTT. The variable domain in full, completed from reference TRBV5-1 and TRBJ1-1, reads KAGVTQTPRYLIKTRGQQVTLSCSPISGHRSVSWYQQTPGQGLQFLFEYFSETQRNKGNFPGRFSGRQFSNSRSEMNVSTLELGDSALYLCASSQGEATEAFFGQGTRLTVV.

This chain links TRBV25-1 with TRBJ2-5; perhaps TRBD1 as D (6 bases). The CDR3 has 15 amino acids. Germline V gene data show CDR1 as MGHDK and CDR2 as SYGVNS. The germline V and J ends were trimmed by 6 bases and 9 bases, with 23 bases remaining between them. CDR3 DNA sequence: TGTGCCAGCAGGGGGACCGACAGGCTACAAGGGGCCCAGTACTTC. This codes for CASRGTDRLQGAQYF. Based on the CDR3 plus reference TRBV25-1 and TRBJ2-5, the full variable domain is EADIYQTPRYLVIGTGKKITLECSQTMGHDKMYWYQQDPGMELHLIHYSYGVNSTEKGDLSSESTVSRIRTEHFPLTLESARPSHTSQYLCASRGTDRLQGAQYFGPGTRLLVL.

This chain connects TRBV28 to TRBJ1-5; 7 positions agree with TRBD1. Germline CDR1 and CDR2: MDHEN and SYDVKM. This CDR3 contains 14 residues. Trimming at V came to 6 bases and at J to 3 bases, leaving 5 bases not matched to a gene. In nucleotides, the CDR3 is TGTGCCAGCAGGCCCGACAGGGTCAATCAGCCCCAGCATTTT. It translates to CASRPDRVNQPQHF.

This clone was counted only a few times. This chain links TRBV10-3 with TRBJ1-5; 7 nucleotides line up with TRBD1. Germline CDR1 reads ENHRY; CDR2 reads SYGVKD. The V gene end was trimmed by 6 bases and the J gene end by 4 bases; junction bases not matched to a gene: 6. The CDR3 loop spans 14 amino acids. The CDR3 DNA sequence: TGTGCCATCAGAGCCGGGACAGATAATCAGCCCCAGCATTTT. Its translation is CAIRAGTDNQPQHF.

The chain uses TRBV30 and TRBJ2-3; no clear D. Germline V CDR1 and CDR2: GTSNPN, SVGIG (reference sequence). This CDR3 has 13 amino acids. Trimming removed 1 base from V and 4 bases from J, with 9 bases in between. This CDR3 reads CAWSALLPDTQYF. CDR3 coding DNA: TGTGCCTGGAGTGCACTGCTACCAGATACGCAGTATTTT.

This chain uses TRBV28 with TRBJ2-7, with TRBD1 identical over 7 bases. Germline V gene lookup returns CDR1 MDHEN and CDR2 SYDVKM. V lost 5 bases to trimming and J lost 3 bases; unmatched junction nucleotides: 1. The CDR3 spans 12 residues. The CDR3 is CASSDRVYEQYV. The CDR3 coding sequence is TGTGCCAGCAGTGACAGGGTCTACGAGCAGTACGTC.

This chain connects TRBV13 to TRBJ1-2; 9 bases align to TRBD1. Unmatched junction bases numbered 8, after V lost 4 bases and J lost 5 bases. Germline lookup yields CDR1 PRHDT and CDR2 FYEKMQ (reference sequence). CDR3 length: 15 amino acids. DNA for the CDR3: TGTGCCAGCAGCTCTCGCCGGGACAGGGAATATGGCTACACCTTC. Amino acid sequence: CASSSRRDREYGYTF.

The chain combines TRBV5-1 with TRBJ2-2; 7 bases agree with TRBD2. Germline assignment: CDR1 SGHRS and CDR2 YFSETQ. The CDR3 covers 15 residues. The trim removed 1 base at V and 5 bases at J, leaving 5 bases unmatched. This CDR3 is CASSLTSDTTGELFF. The CDR3 nucleotides are TGCGCCAGCAGCTTGACTAGCGACACGACCGGGGAGCTGTTTTTT.